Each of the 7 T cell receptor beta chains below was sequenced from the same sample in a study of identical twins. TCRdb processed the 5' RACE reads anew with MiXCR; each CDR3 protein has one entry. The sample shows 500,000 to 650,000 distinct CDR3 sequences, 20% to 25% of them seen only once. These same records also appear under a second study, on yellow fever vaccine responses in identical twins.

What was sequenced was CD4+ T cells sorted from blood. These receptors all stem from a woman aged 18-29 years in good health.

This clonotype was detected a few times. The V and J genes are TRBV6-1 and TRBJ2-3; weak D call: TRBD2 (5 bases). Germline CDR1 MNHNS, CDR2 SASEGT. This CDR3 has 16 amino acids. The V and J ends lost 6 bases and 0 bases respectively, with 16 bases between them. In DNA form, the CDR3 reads TGTGCCAGCAGACGACTAAGCGTCTCTAGCACAGATACGCAGTATTTT. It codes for CASRRLSVSSTDTQYF.

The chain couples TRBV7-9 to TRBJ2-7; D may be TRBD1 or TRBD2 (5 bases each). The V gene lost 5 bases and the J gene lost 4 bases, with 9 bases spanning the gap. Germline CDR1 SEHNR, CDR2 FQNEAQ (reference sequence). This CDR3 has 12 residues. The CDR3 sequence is CASSGDGYEQYV. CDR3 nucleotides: TGTGCCAGCAGCGGGGACGGATACGAGCAGTACGTC.

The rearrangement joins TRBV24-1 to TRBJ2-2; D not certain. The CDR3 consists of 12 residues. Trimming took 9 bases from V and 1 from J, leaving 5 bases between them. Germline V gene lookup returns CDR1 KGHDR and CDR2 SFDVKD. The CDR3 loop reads CATSGNTGELFF. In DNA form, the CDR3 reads TGTGCCACCTCGGGGAACACCGGGGAGCTGTTTTTT.

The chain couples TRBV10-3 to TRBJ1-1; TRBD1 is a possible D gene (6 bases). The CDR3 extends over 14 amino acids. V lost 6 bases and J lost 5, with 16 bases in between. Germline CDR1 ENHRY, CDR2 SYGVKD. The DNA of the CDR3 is TGTGCCATCAGACCCGCAGGGGCAGAGACTGAAGCTTTCTTT. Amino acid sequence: CAIRPAGAETEAFF.

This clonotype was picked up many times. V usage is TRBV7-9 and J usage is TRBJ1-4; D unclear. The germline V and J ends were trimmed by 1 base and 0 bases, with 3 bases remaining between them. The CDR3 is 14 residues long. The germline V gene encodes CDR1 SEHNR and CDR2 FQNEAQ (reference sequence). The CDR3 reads CASSLGATNEKLFF. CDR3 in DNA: TGTGCCAGCAGCTTAGGGGCAACTAATGAAAAACTGTTTTTT.

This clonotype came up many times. CDR3 protein: CASSFGPGTLNQPQHF. For the CDR3, the DNA is TGTGCCAGCAGTTTTGGGCCGGGGACTCTCAATCAGCCCCAGCATTTT. The chain is built from TRBV6-5 and TRBJ1-5; a weak D match, TRBD1 (5 bases). The germline CDR1 and CDR2 sequences are MNHEY and SVGAGI. The CDR3 contains 16 residues. The V end was cut by 4 bases, the J end by 3 bases, with 16 bases between.

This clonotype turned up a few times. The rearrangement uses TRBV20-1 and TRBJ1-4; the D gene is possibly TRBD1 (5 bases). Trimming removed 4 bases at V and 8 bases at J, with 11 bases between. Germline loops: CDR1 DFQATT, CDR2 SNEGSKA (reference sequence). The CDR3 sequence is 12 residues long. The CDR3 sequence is CSANGGMEKLFF. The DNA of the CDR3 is TGCAGTGCTAATGGGGGGATGGAAAAACTGTTTTTT.